The 30 T cell receptor beta chains below were found in one sample sequenced in a study of Ad26.COV2.S vaccination and SARS-CoV-2 variants. Treatment defined: around 19 received Ad26.COV2.S at low or high dose, single or two shots; about 5 received placebo; per-sample allocation not given. Material that was analyzed had been drawn on day 63 after the first vaccine or placebo injection. Data came from immunoSEQ multiplex PCR; TCRdb stores just in-frame clones and leaves some out. The sample has roughly 350,000 clones; about nine tenths are singletons. Sequencing used peripheral blood, obtained in a trial of Ad26.COV2.S vaccine versus placebo. The receptors here all came from a person aged 18-65 years who received the Ad26.COV2.S COVID-19 vaccine or a placebo.

The chain carries TRBV30 and TRBJ2-2; no definite D call. The germline V and J ends were trimmed by 0 bases and 3 bases, with 14 bases remaining between them. The CDR3 covers 16 residues. From germline, CDR1 is GTSNPN and CDR2 SVGIG (reference sequence). CDR3 sequence (DNA): TGTGCCTGGAGTGTAACTAACGTGGGCGACACCGGGGAGCTGTTTTTT. This sequence encodes CAWSVTNVGDTGELFF.

This chain connects TRBV9 to TRBJ2-7; no reliable D call. In germline, CDR1 is SGDLS, CDR2 YYNGEE. V was trimmed by 3 bases and J by 3 bases, leaving 10 bases between them. The CDR3 spans 13 residues. The DNA of the CDR3 is TGTGCCAGCAGCGGGATAGAGAACTACGAGCAGTACTTC. Its protein product is CASSGIENYEQYF.

The rearrangement uses TRBV7-9 and TRBJ1-2; D gene unclear. CDR3 length equals 16 residues. Trimming pared 5 bases from V and 6 bases from J, leaving 22 bases between. Germline loops: CDR1 SEHNR, CDR2 FQNEAQ (reference sequence). The CDR3 region has the DNA TGTGCCAGCAGCCCAAGCGGACGACTAGCAGAGGATGGCTACACCTTC. Translation: CASSPSGRLAEDGYTF.

This rearrangement joins TRBV2 to TRBJ2-5, with 11 bases identical to TRBD1. J gave up 5 bases and V 6 bases, and 8 bases lay outside the gene matches. Germline V CDR1 and CDR2: SNHLY, FYNNEI. This CDR3 is 15 amino acids long. CDR3 in amino acids: CASSPGTGGGETQYF. The CDR3 DNA is TGTGCCAGCAGCCCCGGGACAGGGGGAGGGGAGACCCAGTACTTC.

The chain recombines TRBV7-8 with TRBJ1-2; 8 nucleotides align to TRBD1. From germline, CDR1 is SGHVS and CDR2 FQNEAQ. After removal of 5 bases from V and 6 bases from J, the junction contained 11 bases not matched to a gene. This CDR3 spans 15 amino acids. DNA for the CDR3: TGTGCCAGCAGCCCTAGGGGCAGGGGGCTCGATGGCTACACCTTC. It codes for CASSPRGRGLDGYTF.

The rearrangement joins TRBV7-9 to TRBJ2-7, with D perhaps TRBD2 (6 bases). Trimming left V 5 bases short and J 6 bases short, with 14 bases between. Germline V lookup: CDR1 SEHNR, CDR2 FQNEAQ (reference sequence). The CDR3 runs to 13 residues. CDR3 sequence: CASSLGQGGEQYF. The CDR3 region has the DNA TGTGCCAGCAGCCTAGGGCAGGGAGGCGAGCAGTACTTC.

This chain connects TRBV2 to TRBJ2-5; TRBD2 matches 7 bases. The CDR3 runs 11 residues. CDR1 is SNHLY and CDR2 is FYNNEI in the germline V gene. The V segment lost 8 bases and the J segment 3 bases; nucleotides outside the gene matches: 0. The CDR3 reads CASGREETQYF. CDR3 coding DNA: TGTGCCAGCGGGAGGGAAGAGACCCAGTACTTC.

The chain combines TRBV3-1 (or the pseudogene TRBV3-2) with TRBJ1-2; D unresolved. The CDR3 contains 17 residues. Per germline, CDR1 LGHDT and CDR2 YNNKEL (reference sequence). V was trimmed by 4 bases and J by 8 bases, leaving 26 bases between them. CDR3 bases: TGTGCCAGCAGCCCCCGTTATGCACTTCCTTTCCAAAAGGGCTACACCTTC. This sequence encodes CASSPRYALPFQKGYTF.

The chain is built from TRBV9 and TRBJ1-3, with D unclear. V lost 0 bases and J lost 0, with 4 bases in between. This CDR3 is 14 amino acids long. The germline V gene encodes CDR1 SGDLS and CDR2 YYNGEE. CDR3 DNA sequence: TGTGCCAGCAGCGTAGCTGACTCTGGAAACACCATATATTTT. This codes for CASSVADSGNTIYF.

The rearrangement uses TRBV28 and TRBJ1-5; D is unresolved. The CDR3 consists of 14 residues. Trimming pared 5 bases from V and 5 bases from J, leaving 13 bases between. The germline gives CDR1 MDHEN, CDR2 SYDVKM. The CDR3 spells CASSPPGRDQPQHF. The DNA for the CDR3 is TGTGCCAGCAGTCCACCGGGGAGGGATCAGCCCCAGCATTTT.

J is TRBJ1-1 and V is TRBV18, with 7 bases aligning to TRBD1. J gave up 4 bases and V 2 bases, and 10 bases lay outside the gene matches. The CDR3 spans 16 residues. The germline V gene has CDR1 KGHSH and CDR2 LQKENI. The CDR3 DNA reads TGTGCCAGCTCACCAAGGGACAGTCCCTTGGGCACTGAAGCTTTCTTT. Translation: CASSPRDSPLGTEAFF.

The chain is built from TRBV18 and TRBJ1-1; D is uncertain. The CDR3 spans 12 residues. With 3 bases removed from V and 11 bases from J, the gap between germline ends came to 13 bases. Germline CDR1 is KGHSH and CDR2 is LQKENI. Written as DNA, the CDR3 is TGTGCCAGCTCACCTGGTGACGGAGGGGCTTTCTTT. Amino acids: CASSPGDGGAFF.

J is TRBJ1-3 and V is TRBV4-1; D unresolved. Germline V gene sequence: CDR1 MGHRA, CDR2 YSYEKL. The V and J ends lost 6 bases and 4 bases respectively, with 19 bases between them. The CDR3 covers 16 residues. The CDR3 spells CASSYDLRVRGNTIYF. The CDR3 nucleotides are TGCGCCAGCAGTTACGATCTCCGGGTCCGAGGAAACACCATATATTTT.

This clone was seen once. V gene TRBV6-2 or TRBV6-3 combines with J gene TRBJ2-7; possibly TRBD1 or TRBD2 for D (5 bases each). The V gene lost 0 bases and the J gene lost 7 bases, with 16 bases spanning the gap. The CDR3 length is 15 residues. The germline gives CDR1 MNHEY, CDR2 SVGEGT. CDR3 sequence reads: CASSYSGRDDVEQYF. As DNA, the CDR3 is TGTGCCAGCAGTTACTCAGGAAGGGACGATGTGGAGCAGTACTTC.

The rearrangement links TRBV5-4 to TRBJ1-2; 10 bases line up with TRBD1. The CDR3 spans 17 residues. CDR1 and CDR2 from the germline V gene are SGHNT and YYREEE (reference sequence). V lost 2 bases, J lost 8 bases, and 15 bases stayed unmatched. CDR3 in DNA: TGTGCCAGCAGCTTCGGGGGACAGGGGTCCCCATACGGAGGCTACACCTTC. Residues: CASSFGGQGSPYGGYTF. Full variable domain (missing parts from reference TRBV5-4 and TRBJ1-2): ETGVTQSPTHLIKTRGQQVTLRCSSQSGHNTVSWYQQALGQGPQFIFQYYREEENGRGNFPPRFSGLQFPNYSSELNVNALELDDSALYLCASSFGGQGSPYGGYTFGSGTRLTVV.

This chain links TRBV6-5 with TRBJ1-1, with D maybe TRBD1 (5 bases). Trimming shortened V by 4 bases and J by 8 bases, and 14 bases separated the two germline ends. This CDR3 contains 13 residues. The germline gives CDR1 MNHEY, CDR2 SVGAGI. The CDR3 region has the DNA TGTGCCAGCAGTTCAGGGTATAGCTTCGAAGCTTTCTTT. Translating gives CASSSGYSFEAFF.

The rearrangement uses TRBV6-5 and TRBJ2-7; D call uncertain. Germline V gives CDR1 MNHEY, CDR2 SVGAGI. The V and J ends lost 0 bases and 0 bases respectively, with 6 bases between them. The CDR3 extends over 14 amino acids. CDR3 sequence (DNA): TGTGCCAGCAGTTACTCAGGGTTCTCCTACGAGCAGTACTTC. Translating gives CASSYSGFSYEQYF.

The rearrangement links TRBV7-9 to TRBJ2-7; TRBD1 or TRBD2 may be the D gene (8 bases each). The CDR3 contains 17 residues. CDR1 and CDR2 from the germline V gene are SEHNR and FQNEAQ (reference sequence). V gave up 5 bases and J gave up 3 bases, with 23 bases separating them. The CDR3 is CASSPQGGGGMNYEQYF. The CDR3 DNA reads as TGTGCCAGCAGCCCACAGGGGGGCGGGGGGATGAACTACGAGCAGTACTTC.

This chain uses TRBV5-6 with TRBJ2-7; a possible D gene is TRBD2 (6 bases). The germline gives CDR1 SGHDT, CDR2 YYEEEE. Trimming took 0 bases from V and 6 from J, leaving 16 bases between them. The CDR3 is made up of 15 amino acids. The CDR3 sequence is CASSLAVRGTPEQYF. CDR3 sequence (DNA): TGTGCCAGCAGCTTGGCCGTCCGGGGGACGCCCGAGCAGTACTTC.

The J gene is TRBJ1-2, the V gene TRBV6-5; D is undetermined. The V end was cut by 10 bases, the J end by 10 bases, with 16 bases between. The CDR3 sequence is 11 residues long. The germline V gene encodes CDR1 MNHEY and CDR2 SVGAGI. The DNA for the CDR3 is TGTGCCACCTACGGTCTTTCGTTCTACACCTTC. Encoded protein: CATYGLSFYTF.

This rearrangement joins TRBV6-2 or TRBV6-3 to TRBJ2-1, with a tentative D call TRBD2 (6 bases). Trimming removed 6 bases from V and 4 bases from J, with 10 bases in between. Germline V gene data show CDR1 as MNHEY and CDR2 as SVGEGT. The CDR3 length is 13 residues. The CDR3 sequence: CASSRLVYNEQFF. In nucleotides, the CDR3 is TGTGCCAGCAGCCGACTAGTTTACAATGAGCAGTTCTTC.

The genes are TRBV27 and TRBJ2-1, with D tentatively TRBD1 (6 bases). V lost 7 bases, J lost 0 bases, and 13 bases lay in between. Germline V gene sequence: CDR1 MNHEY, CDR2 SMNVEV (reference sequence). This CDR3 has 15 amino acids. Written as DNA, the CDR3 is TGTGCCAGCAAGGGTGGACAGAGCTCCTACAATGAGCAGTTCTTC. Translation: CASKGGQSSYNEQFF.

J is TRBJ1-3 and V is TRBV19; 7 bases agree with TRBD1. This CDR3 region has 15 residues. The ends lost 4 bases at V and 8 bases at J; junction bases unmatched: 11. Germline-derived CDR1 and CDR2 are LNHDA and SQIVND (reference sequence). For the CDR3, the DNA is TGTGCCAGTAGTACCACAGGGGTTATTCGGGACACCATATATTTT. It specifies CASSTTGVIRDTIYF.

V gene TRBV5-4 combines with J gene TRBJ2-3; TRBD2 matches 8 bases. Germline CDR1 and CDR2: SGHNT and YYREEE (reference sequence). V lost 6 bases and J lost 3; bases outside the gene matches: 12. There are 16 residues in the CDR3. This CDR3 reads CASTSGIAGITDTQYF. For the CDR3, the DNA is TGTGCCAGCACCTCCGGGATAGCGGGAATAACAGATACGCAGTATTTT. Full variable domain (missing parts from reference TRBV5-4 and TRBJ2-3): ETGVTQSPTHLIKTRGQQVTLRCSSQSGHNTVSWYQQALGQGPQFIFQYYREEENGRGNFPPRFSGLQFPNYSSELNVNALELDDSALYLCASTSGIAGITDTQYFGPGTRLTVL.

The V gene is TRBV2, the J gene TRBJ1-5; no firm D call. Germline V lookup: CDR1 SNHLY, CDR2 FYNNEI. Trimming removed 4 bases at V and 4 bases at J, with 8 bases between. This CDR3 region has 13 residues. The CDR3 region has the DNA TGTGCCAGCAGTGGAAGAGTTAATCAGCCCCAGCATTTT. Translation: CASSGRVNQPQHF.

V gene TRBV7-3 combines with J gene TRBJ2-2; 14 bases fit TRBD2. Germline lookup yields CDR1 SGHTA and CDR2 FQGTGA. The CDR3 length is 18 residues. V dropped 5 bases and J dropped 7; count of bases not matched to a gene: 12. Written as DNA, the CDR3 is TGTGCCAGCAGCCCAGGACTAGCGGGGGGCCGCTGGGGCGGGGAGCTGTTTTTT. Its translation is CASSPGLAGGRWGGELFF.

This clone was seen more than once but under ten times. The gene calls are TRBV4-3 and TRBJ2-2, with a weak D call TRBD2 (5 bases). Trimming cost V 1 base and J 0 bases, with 9 bases left between them. The CDR3 extends over 16 amino acids. Germline lookup yields CDR1 LGHNA and CDR2 YSLEER. The CDR3 protein is CASSQVPGTNTGELFF. The CDR3 DNA reads TGCGCCAGCAGCCAAGTGCCGGGAACGAACACCGGGGAGCTGTTTTTT.

For the CDR3, the DNA is TGTGCCAGCAGCTACAAATCTAGCGGGAGGGCGTTTGAGCAGTTCTTC. Protein sequence: CASSYKSSGRAFEQFF. The V call is TRBV7-3, the J call TRBJ2-1; 12 bases fit TRBD2. The V segment lost 4 bases and the J segment 9 bases; nucleotides outside the gene matches: 10. The CDR3 is made up of 16 amino acids. Germline V gene lookup returns CDR1 SGHTA and CDR2 FQGTGA.

The gene calls are TRBV7-9 and TRBJ1-5; D call uncertain. The CDR3 loop spans 13 amino acids. In germline, CDR1 is SEHNR, CDR2 FQNEAQ (reference sequence). V was clipped by 2 bases and J by 2 bases, with 4 bases between them. CDR3 nucleotide sequence: TGTGCCAGCAGCTTAAGAGGCAATCAGCCCCAGCATTTT. Its translation: CASSLRGNQPQHF.

The chain employs TRBV4-3 and TRBJ1-4; TRBD1 matches at 9 bases. The CDR3 covers 19 residues. Germline assignment: CDR1 LGHNA and CDR2 YSLEER. J lost 3 bases, V lost 5 bases, and 16 bases had no gene match. The CDR3 DNA reads as TGCGCCAGCAGCGCAGAAGGGACAGGGCCCTTCTCGGCTAATGAAAAACTGTTTTTT. Translation: CASSAEGTGPFSANEKLFF.